The 25 T cell receptor beta chains in this list originate from one sample, sequenced in a study of response to subunit inactivated influenza vaccine. TCRdb analysed the RT-PCR reads with MiXCR anew, one entry per CDR3 protein. Counted here are about 570,000 distinct CDR3 sequences, approximately 11% occurring once; the ten biggest clones make up 9.5% to 11%. This same sample was also part of a study on T cells expressing NK-cell markers. That study adds: Beta-chain TCR cDNA was generated via 5'RACE template switching with UMIs.

Sample: PBMCs from blood, taken on the day of vaccination. The receptors here all came from a man in his fifties or sixties who received an inactivated influenza vaccine.

This clonotype was seen only a few times. The genes are TRBV7-9 and TRBJ1-5; weak D call: TRBD1 (6 bases). From germline, CDR1 is SEHNR and CDR2 FQNEAQ (reference sequence). The V end lost 3 bases, the J end lost 11 bases, and 11 bases lay between the germline ends. This CDR3 has 12 amino acids. The CDR3 coding sequence is TGTGCCAGCAGCTTCTTACAGGGTACCCAGCATTTT. It encodes CASSFLQGTQHF.

This clonotype was detected a few times. The chain employs TRBV4-2 and TRBJ2-6; D is ambiguous. CDR1 is LGHNA, CDR2 YNFKEQ, per germline. The ends were cut back, 0 bases at V and 0 bases at J, with 12 bases in the middle. The length of the CDR3 is 18 residues. CDR3: CASSQDYLLRSGANVLTF. As DNA, the CDR3 is TGTGCCAGCAGCCAAGACTACCTACTTCGCTCTGGGGCCAACGTCCTGACTTTC.

This clonotype has just a few counts. The chain joins TRBV7-9 to TRBJ2-7, with D possibly TRBD1 on 5 matching bases. The germline gives CDR1 SEHNR, CDR2 FQNEAQ (reference sequence). V was trimmed by 7 bases and J by 4 bases, leaving 23 bases between them. This CDR3 is built from 16 residues. The CDR3 is CASIVRRAFGAYEQYF. For the CDR3, the DNA is TGTGCCAGCATCGTACGCCGGGCCTTTGGGGCTTACGAGCAGTACTTC.

The rearrangement uses TRBV28 and TRBJ1-5; no firm D call. V was pared by 1 base and J by 3 bases, with 16 bases between. From germline, CDR1 is MDHEN and CDR2 SYDVKM. The CDR3 length is 17 residues. The CDR3 reads CASSLLVVGRDNQPQHF. The DNA of the CDR3 is TGTGCCAGCAGTTTATTAGTAGTGGGGAGAGACAATCAGCCCCAGCATTTT.

The chain carries TRBV4-2 and TRBJ2-3; D perhaps matches TRBD2 (6 bases). This CDR3 is 20 amino acids long. The V and J ends lost 3 bases and 6 bases respectively, with 31 bases between them. Germline assignment: CDR1 LGHNA and CDR2 YNFKEQ. The CDR3 spells CASSQLFNHLFGGDGDTQYF. The CDR3 DNA reads as TGTGCCAGCAGCCAGCTATTCAACCACTTATTCGGCGGGGATGGGGATACGCAGTATTTT.

The chain joins TRBV3-1 to TRBJ2-5; D tentatively fits TRBD1 or TRBD2 (5 bases each). In germline, CDR1 is LGHDT, CDR2 YNNKEL (reference sequence). There are 16 residues in the CDR3. V lost 4 bases and J 0 bases, leaving 15 bases between the germline ends. The CDR3: CASSPLGWGYQETQYF. The CDR3 region has the DNA TGTGCCAGCAGCCCCTTGGGGTGGGGGTACCAAGAGACCCAGTACTTC.

This clonotype was seen a handful of times. The V and J genes are TRBV12-3 or TRBV12-4 and TRBJ2-3; 11 bases map to TRBD1. V dropped 5 bases and J dropped 6; count of bases not matched to a gene: 4. The CDR3 extends over 14 amino acids. This CDR3 is CASSADRGLDTQYF. CDR3 nucleotides: TGTGCCAGCAGTGCGGACAGGGGGCTGGATACGCAGTATTTT.

In its sample, this clonotype was seen many times. The J gene is TRBJ1-2, the V gene TRBV6-2 or TRBV6-3; 7 bases are shared with TRBD1. The CDR3 extends over 13 amino acids. Trimming removed 7 bases from V and 13 bases from J; junction bases left unmatched: 15. CDR1 and CDR2 from the germline V gene are MNHEY and SVGEGT. The CDR3 protein is CASTSQWTGSGTF. DNA for the CDR3: TGTGCCAGCACCAGCCAATGGACAGGCTCGGGCACCTTC.

The chain has TRBV6-1 and TRBJ1-5; D is possibly TRBD1 (5 bases). V was shortened by 7 bases and J by 6 bases, with 7 bases between the two germline ends. CDR1 and CDR2 from the germline V gene are MNHNS and SASEGT. The CDR3 loop spans 11 amino acids. Here the CDR3 reads CASMRGQPQHF. The DNA for the CDR3 is TGTGCCAGCATGAGGGGTCAGCCCCAGCATTTT.

In this sample, this clonotype turned up a few times. This chain uses TRBV5-1 with TRBJ2-3; the D is unclear. This CDR3 is built from 16 residues. The V end was cut by 3 bases, the J end by 3 bases, with 17 bases between. Germline CDR1 SGHRS, CDR2 YFSETQ. The CDR3 reads CASSSAAAIGTDTQYF. The CDR3, as DNA: TGCGCCAGCAGCTCAGCCGCGGCTATAGGTACAGATACGCAGTATTTT.

This clonotype occurred a few times. This chain links TRBV12-3 or TRBV12-4 with TRBJ2-6; perhaps TRBD2 as D (6 bases). Trimming removed 2 bases from V and 2 bases from J, with 13 bases in between. CDR3 size: 17 residues. The CDR3 DNA is TGTGCCAGCAGTTTATATCTGGGAGGCACTGGGGCCAACGTCCTGACTTTC. Amino acids: CASSLYLGGTGANVLTF.

This sequence joins TRBV4-2 and TRBJ2-2; possibly TRBD2 for D (7 bases). The germline CDR1 and CDR2 sequences are LGHNA and YNFKEQ. The CDR3 totals 18 residues. The germline V and J ends were trimmed by 1 base and 4 bases, with 19 bases remaining between them. This CDR3 reads CASSQVQGGGASTGELFF. For the CDR3, the DNA is TGTGCCAGCAGCCAAGTCCAAGGGGGGGGCGCGAGCACCGGGGAGCTGTTTTTT.

Written as DNA, the CDR3 is TGTGCCAGCAGCTTAACGGGGACTAGCCCTAATGAGCAGTTCTTC. Amino acids: CASSLTGTSPNEQFF. V gene TRBV7-3 combines with J gene TRBJ2-1; 9 bases agree with TRBD2. In germline, CDR1 is SGHTA, CDR2 FQGTGA. This CDR3 is built from 15 residues. V lost 0 bases and J lost 7; bases outside the gene matches: 4.

This clonotype came up a few times. The chain uses TRBV20-1 and TRBJ2-5; no clear D gene. This CDR3 contains 11 residues. Germline V CDR1 and CDR2: DFQATT, SNEGSKA (reference sequence). V shed 4 bases and J shed 5 bases, with 8 bases lying between them. DNA of the CDR3: TGCAGTGCTAAACGGTTGGAGACCCAGTACTTC. This codes for CSAKRLETQYF.

There are many counts of this clonotype. The J gene is TRBJ2-7, the V gene TRBV12-3 or TRBV12-4, with D tentatively TRBD2 (5 bases). The CDR3 is 12 amino acids. The V and J ends lost 8 bases and 1 base respectively, with 9 bases between them. CDR3 protein: CASGRGSYEQYF. The CDR3 bases are TGTGCCAGCGGGAGAGGATCCTACGAGCAGTACTTC.

Only a few counts were recorded for this clonotype. The gene calls are TRBV9 and TRBJ2-7; tentatively, D is TRBD1 or TRBD2 (6 bases each). The CDR3 spans 14 residues. The germline V and J ends were trimmed by 3 bases and 7 bases, with 17 bases remaining between them. Per the germline V gene, CDR1 is SGDLS and CDR2 is YYNGEE. As DNA, the CDR3 is TGTGCCAGCAGCGCTCGGGGGCACACGGGGGAGCAGTACTTC. This encodes CASSARGHTGEQYF.

To note about this clonotype: This may come from a read error, since a much larger clone is one base off. The CDR3 end shows no conserved phenylalanine or tryptophan, and so a read error is likely. The genes are TRBV12-3 or TRBV12-4 and TRBJ2-5, with D perhaps TRBD2 (5 bases). V was clipped by 2 bases and J by 5 bases, with 9 bases between them. The CDR3 spans 13 residues. CDR3 region: CASSLYRGETQYS. CDR3 in DNA: TGTGCCAGCAGTTTATACCGCGGGGAGACCCAGTACTCC.

The gene calls are TRBV20-1 and TRBJ2-3; 7 bases agree with TRBD1. Per the germline V gene, CDR1 is DFQATT and CDR2 is SNEGSKA (reference sequence). V was clipped by 0 bases and J by 5 bases; unmatched bases: 8. This CDR3 has 15 residues. CDR3 DNA: TGCAGTGCTAGAGATGTTAAGGGGGCGTTAGATACGCAGTATTTT. It codes for CSARDVKGALDTQYF.

At least ten counts were recorded for this clonotype. CDR3 loop: CASSTPAGDLGNEQFF. In DNA form, the CDR3 reads TGTGCCAGCAGTACGCCAGCGGGAGATCTCGGGAATGAGCAGTTCTTC. This chain joins TRBV28 and TRBJ2-1; 8 bases align to TRBD2. Germline CDR1 MDHEN, CDR2 SYDVKM. CDR3 length: 16 residues. The trim removed 5 bases at V and 7 bases at J, leaving 13 bases unmatched.

This clonotype has a count of ten or more. The gene calls are TRBV7-3 and TRBJ2-1; 7 nucleotides agree with TRBD1. The CDR3 runs 13 residues. The trim removed 1 base at V and 9 bases at J, leaving 3 bases unmatched. Germline V lookup: CDR1 SGHTA, CDR2 FQGTGA. CDR3 sequence (DNA): TGTGCCAGCAGCTTAAAGGGGGCCAGTGAGCAGTTCTTC. Residues: CASSLKGASEQFF.

J is TRBJ2-7 and V is TRBV12-3 or TRBV12-4; TRBD1 might be the D (6 bases). Trimming shortened V by 6 bases and J by 0 bases, and 12 bases separated the two germline ends. The CDR3 has 14 residues. The CDR3 is CASSWGTSSYEQYF. The CDR3 coding sequence is TGTGCCAGCAGCTGGGGGACAAGCTCCTACGAGCAGTACTTC.

This clonotype has a count of ten or more. This sequence joins TRBV10-2 and TRBJ1-5, with TRBD1 matching over 7 bases. Germline-derived CDR1 and CDR2 are WSHSY and SAAADI. J gave up 5 bases and V 10 bases, and 5 bases lay outside the gene matches. The CDR3 covers 12 residues. The CDR3 region is CATGGGYQPQHF. In nucleotides, the CDR3 is TGCGCCACAGGGGGGGGTTATCAGCCCCAGCATTTT.

This clonotype was seen only a few times. The chain has TRBV20-1 and TRBJ2-1; 9 bases are shared with TRBD2. The trim removed 3 bases at V and 5 bases at J, leaving 8 bases unmatched. This CDR3 has 15 amino acids. The germline V gene has CDR1 DFQATT and CDR2 SNEGSKA (reference sequence). The CDR3 DNA reads as TGCAGTGCTAGTAATAGCGGGGGAGCCAACAATGAGCAGTTCTTC. Translation: CSASNSGGANNEQFF.

This clonotype was counted between two and nine times. The rearrangement links TRBV14 to TRBJ2-2, with 8 bases that match TRBD2. With V trimmed by 1 base and J by 1 base, 5 bases remained unmatched. The length of the CDR3 is 17 residues. The germline V gene has CDR1 SGHDN and CDR2 FVKESK. CDR3 residues: CASSQVAGGKNTGELFF. CDR3 coding DNA: TGTGCCAGCAGCCAAGTTGCGGGGGGCAAGAACACCGGGGAGCTGTTTTTT.

This clonotype came up a few times. The gene calls are TRBV9 and TRBJ2-3; D gene ambiguous. The CDR3 is 13 amino acids. The germline V and J ends were trimmed by 3 bases and 2 bases, with 7 bases remaining between them. Per the germline V gene, CDR1 is SGDLS and CDR2 is YYNGEE. The CDR3 DNA reads TGTGCCAGCAGCGCCCGGATCACAGATACGCAGTATTTT. This codes for CASSARITDTQYF.